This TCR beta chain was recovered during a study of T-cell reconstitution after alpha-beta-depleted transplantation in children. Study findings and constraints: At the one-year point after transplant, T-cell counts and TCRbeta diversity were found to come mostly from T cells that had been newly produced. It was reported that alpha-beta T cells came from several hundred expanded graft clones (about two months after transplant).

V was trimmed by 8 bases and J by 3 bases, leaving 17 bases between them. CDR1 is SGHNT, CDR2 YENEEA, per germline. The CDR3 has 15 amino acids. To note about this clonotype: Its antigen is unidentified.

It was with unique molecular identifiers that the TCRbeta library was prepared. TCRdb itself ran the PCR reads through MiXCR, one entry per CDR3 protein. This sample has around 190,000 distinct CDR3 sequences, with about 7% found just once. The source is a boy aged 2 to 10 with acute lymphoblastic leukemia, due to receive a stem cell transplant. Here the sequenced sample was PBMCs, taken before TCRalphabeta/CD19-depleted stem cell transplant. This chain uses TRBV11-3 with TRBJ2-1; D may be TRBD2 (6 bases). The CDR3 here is CASGTRLDGYNEQFF. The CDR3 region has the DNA TGTGCCAGCGGCACCCGACTAGACGGCTACAATGAGCAGTTCTTC. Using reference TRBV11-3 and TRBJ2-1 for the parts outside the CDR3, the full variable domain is EAGVVQSPRYKIIEKKQPVAFWCNPISGHNTLYWYLQNLGQGPELLIRYENEEAVDDSQLPKDRFSAERLKGVDSTLKIQPAELGDSAVYLCASGTRLDGYNEQFFGPGTRLTVL.